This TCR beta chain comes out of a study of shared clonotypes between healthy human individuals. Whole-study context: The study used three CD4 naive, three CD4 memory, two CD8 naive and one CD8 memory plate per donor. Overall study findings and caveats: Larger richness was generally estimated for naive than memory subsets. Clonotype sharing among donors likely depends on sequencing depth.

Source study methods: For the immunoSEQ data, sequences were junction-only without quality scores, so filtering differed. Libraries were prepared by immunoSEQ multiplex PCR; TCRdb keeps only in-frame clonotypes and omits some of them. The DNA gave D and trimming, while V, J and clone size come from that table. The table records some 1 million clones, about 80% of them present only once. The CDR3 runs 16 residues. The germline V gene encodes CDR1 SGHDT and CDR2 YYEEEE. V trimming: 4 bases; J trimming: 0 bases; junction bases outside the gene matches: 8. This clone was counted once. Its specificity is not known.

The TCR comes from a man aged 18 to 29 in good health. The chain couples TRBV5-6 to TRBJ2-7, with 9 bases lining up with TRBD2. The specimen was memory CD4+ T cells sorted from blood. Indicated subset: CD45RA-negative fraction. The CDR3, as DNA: TGTGCCAGCAGCCCGACGGGAGCGGGAGGCTCCTACGAGCAGTACTTC. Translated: CASSPTGAGGSYEQYF.